These T cell receptor beta chains were read from a single sample in a study of CD8 T cells in Susac syndrome. MiXCR was run by TCRdb on the immunoSEQ multiplex PCR reads, yielding one entry per CDR3 protein. The table shows about 140,000 distinct CDR3 sequences, with approximately 96% occurring only once. Sample: CD4+ T cells from PBMCs. Receptor source: a human donor with multiple sclerosis. CDR3s include the opening cysteine and the closing phenylalanine or tryptophan. D genes are given only for firm matches. Expanded clones get a size class; other rows say once, few or many, or leave the size out.

clone_size: -; cdr3_length: 14; v_call: TRBV20-1; j_call: TRBJ2-7; d_call: TRBD1; cdr3_nt: TGCAGTGCTCCTACGACAGGGGCTCCCTACGAGCAGTACTTC; cdr3_aa: CSAPTTGAPYEQYF
clone_size: once; cdr3_length: 14; v_call: TRBV4-3; j_call: TRBJ2-2; d_call: -; cdr3_nt: TGCGCCAGCAGCCGATCAGGACGGAACGGGGAGCTGTTTTTT; cdr3_aa: CASSRSGRNGELFF
clone_size: -; cdr3_length: 15; v_call: TRBV7-2; j_call: TRBJ2-7; d_call: TRBD1; cdr3_nt: TGTGCCAGCAGCTTACCCGGGACAGGGAACTACGAGCAGTACTTC; cdr3_aa: CASSLPGTGNYEQYF
clone_size: -; cdr3_length: 15; v_call: TRBV7-3; j_call: TRBJ2-5; d_call: -; cdr3_nt: TGTGCCAGCAGCTTACAGTTCGGACCGTTGGAGACCCAGTACTTC; cdr3_aa: CASSLQFGPLETQYF
clone_size: -; cdr3_length: 14; v_call: TRBV12-3/TRBV12-4; j_call: TRBJ2-3; d_call: TRBD2; cdr3_nt: TGTGCCAGCAGTTTCTCGGGGGGGACAGATACGCAGTATTTT; cdr3_aa: CASSFSGGTDTQYF
clone_size: -; cdr3_length: 14; v_call: TRBV12-3/TRBV12-4; j_call: TRBJ1-1; d_call: -; cdr3_nt: TGTGCCAGCAGTTTGTCGGGAGGTCTCTCAGAAGCTTTCTTT; cdr3_aa: CASSLSGGLSEAFF
clone_size: -; cdr3_length: 13; v_call: TRBV4-1; j_call: TRBJ2-3; d_call: -; cdr3_nt: TGCGCCAGCAGCCAAGATGACCCAGATACGCAGTATTTT; cdr3_aa: CASSQDDPDTQYF
clone_size: -; cdr3_length: 17; v_call: TRBV6-1; j_call: TRBJ1-5; d_call: TRBD1; cdr3_nt: TGTGCCAGCAGTCCCGGGACAGGGAGCGGTCGCAATCAGCCCCAGCATTTT; cdr3_aa: CASSPGTGSGRNQPQHF
clone_size: -; cdr3_length: 17; v_call: TRBV4-1; j_call: TRBJ2-1; d_call: TRBD2; cdr3_nt: TGCGCCAGCAGCCCAGCCCCGGGGACTAGCGGCCACAATGAGCAGTTCTTC; cdr3_aa: CASSPAPGTSGHNEQFF
clone_size: -; cdr3_length: 13; v_call: TRBV6-5; j_call: TRBJ1-2; d_call: -; cdr3_nt: TGTGCCAGCAGGATAGGGGTTACCTATGGCTACACCTTC; cdr3_aa: CASRIGVTYGYTF
clone_size: -; cdr3_length: 14; v_call: TRBV20-1; j_call: TRBJ1-2; d_call: -; cdr3_nt: TGCAGTGCTAGAGATCGTCAGGCGGTCTATGGCTACACCTTC; cdr3_aa: CSARDRQAVYGYTF
clone_size: -; cdr3_length: 14; v_call: TRBV7-3; j_call: TRBJ2-7; d_call: -; cdr3_nt: TGTGCCAGCAGCTTAACGACTACTTCCTACGAGCAGTACTTC; cdr3_aa: CASSLTTTSYEQYF
clone_size: -; cdr3_length: 15; v_call: TRBV6-5; j_call: TRBJ2-5; d_call: TRBD1; cdr3_nt: TGTGCCAGCAACCAGCATGGACAGGGGGTGGAGACCCAGTACTTC; cdr3_aa: CASNQHGQGVETQYF
clone_size: -; cdr3_length: 14; v_call: TRBV20-1; j_call: TRBJ2-3; d_call: -; cdr3_nt: TGCAGTGCTAGAAGGGCGGCTATCACAGATACGCAGTATTTT; cdr3_aa: CSARRAAITDTQYF
clone_size: -; cdr3_length: 10; v_call: TRBV29-1; j_call: TRBJ2-7; d_call: -; cdr3_nt: TGCAGCGTTGTAATGGGCGAGCAGTACTTC; cdr3_aa: CSVVMGEQYF
clone_size: -; cdr3_length: 11; v_call: TRBV9; j_call: TRBJ1-2; d_call: -; cdr3_nt: TGTGCCAGCAGCGTAGGTGGTGGCTACACCTTC; cdr3_aa: CASSVGGGYTF
clone_size: -; cdr3_length: 15; v_call: TRBV4-1; j_call: TRBJ1-5; d_call: -; cdr3_nt: TGCGCCAGCAGCCAAGGCCCAGAGAGCAATCAGCCCCAGCATTTT; cdr3_aa: CASSQGPESNQPQHF
clone_size: once; cdr3_length: 13; v_call: TRBV20-1; j_call: TRBJ2-7; d_call: TRBD1; cdr3_nt: TGCAGTGCTAGGAGGGCGACAGGGAACGAGCAGTACTTC; cdr3_aa: CSARRATGNEQYF
clone_size: -; cdr3_length: 13; v_call: TRBV5-1; j_call: TRBJ2-5; d_call: TRBD1; cdr3_nt: TGCGCCAGCAACAGGGGTCCGGAAGAGACCCAGTACTTC; cdr3_aa: CASNRGPEETQYF
clone_size: -; cdr3_length: 13; v_call: TRBV29-1; j_call: TRBJ2-2; d_call: TRBD1; cdr3_nt: TGCAGCGCCCGGCTAGGGGGCGAAGGGGAGCTGTTTTTT; cdr3_aa: CSARLGGEGELFF
clone_size: -; cdr3_length: 12; v_call: TRBV3-1; j_call: TRBJ1-1; d_call: -; cdr3_nt: TGTGCCAGCAGCCAGCGTGTCACTGAAGCTTTCTTT; cdr3_aa: CASSQRVTEAFF
clone_size: -; cdr3_length: 16; v_call: TRBV29-1; j_call: TRBJ2-2; d_call: TRBD2; cdr3_nt: TGCAGCTCAAGGGGTAGCGGGGGGCTCAACACCGGGGAGCTGTTTTTT; cdr3_aa: CSSRGSGGLNTGELFF
clone_size: -; cdr3_length: 14; v_call: TRBV29-1; j_call: TRBJ2-2; d_call: TRBD1; cdr3_nt: TGCAGCGTTGATCGGCAGGGGGACACCGGGGAGCTGTTTTTT; cdr3_aa: CSVDRQGDTGELFF
clone_size: -; cdr3_length: 14; v_call: TRBV30; j_call: TRBJ2-5; d_call: TRBD2; cdr3_nt: TGTGCCTGGACTCACCTAGCGGGGGAACGAAGCCAGTACTTC; cdr3_aa: CAWTHLAGERSQYF
clone_size: once; cdr3_length: 13; v_call: TRBV18; j_call: TRBJ2-7; d_call: -; cdr3_nt: TGTGCCAGCTCACCGGACACTTTAGGAGAGCAGTACTTC; cdr3_aa: CASSPDTLGEQYF
clone_size: -; cdr3_length: 14; v_call: TRBV2; j_call: TRBJ2-2; d_call: -; cdr3_nt: TGTGCCAGCCAAGGATTTGTTAGTACCGGGGAGCTGTTTTTT; cdr3_aa: CASQGFVSTGELFF
clone_size: -; cdr3_length: 15; v_call: TRBV20-1; j_call: TRBJ1-5; d_call: -; cdr3_nt: TGCAGTGCTGGCCCGAAGGGGGGTATGGATCAGCCCCAGCATTTT; cdr3_aa: CSAGPKGGMDQPQHF
clone_size: -; cdr3_length: 14; v_call: TRBV30; j_call: TRBJ1-1; d_call: -; cdr3_nt: TGTGCCTGGAGTGTCGGACAGATCACTCTTGAAGCTTTCTTT; cdr3_aa: CAWSVGQITLEAFF
clone_size: -; cdr3_length: 16; v_call: TRBV9; j_call: TRBJ1-1; d_call: -; cdr3_nt: TGTGCCAGCAGCGCGCGGGCGGGACGGCTGAACACTGAAGCTTTCTTT; cdr3_aa: CASSARAGRLNTEAFF
clone_size: -; cdr3_length: 13; v_call: TRBV20-1; j_call: TRBJ2-7; d_call: -; cdr3_nt: TGCAGTGCGGACCGGGACGGTTCCTACGAGCAGTACTTC; cdr3_aa: CSADRDGSYEQYF
clone_size: -; cdr3_length: 14; v_call: TRBV29-1; j_call: TRBJ2-7; d_call: TRBD1; cdr3_nt: TGCAGCGTCTCTAGGACAGGGAATCCCAACGAGCAGTACTTC; cdr3_aa: CSVSRTGNPNEQYF
clone_size: -; cdr3_length: 15; v_call: TRBV2; j_call: TRBJ1-2; d_call: TRBD1; cdr3_nt: TGTGCCAGCAGTGAACGACGGGACAGCACCTATGGCTACACCTTC; cdr3_aa: CASSERRDSTYGYTF
clone_size: -; cdr3_length: 15; v_call: TRBV30; j_call: TRBJ1-1; d_call: -; cdr3_nt: TGTGCCTGGACGCGGGGGGCCTCAATCCTCAAAGGAGCTTTCTTT; cdr3_aa: CAWTRGASILKGAFF
clone_size: -; cdr3_length: 16; v_call: TRBV24-1; j_call: TRBJ2-3; d_call: -; cdr3_nt: TGTGCCACCAGTGATTTGGGGGTTTACCCCACAGATACGCAGTATTTT; cdr3_aa: CATSDLGVYPTDTQYF
clone_size: -; cdr3_length: 15; v_call: TRBV29-1; j_call: TRBJ2-3; d_call: -; cdr3_nt: TGCAGCGTTGCCTCTACCGGGATAAGGTCAAATACGCAGTATTTT; cdr3_aa: CSVASTGIRSNTQYF
clone_size: -; cdr3_length: 14; v_call: TRBV20-1; j_call: TRBJ2-7; d_call: TRBD2; cdr3_nt: TGCAGTGCTAACGGTGGGAGGGTAGGCTACGAGCAGTACTTC; cdr3_aa: CSANGGRVGYEQYF
clone_size: -; cdr3_length: 13; v_call: TRBV5-1; j_call: TRBJ2-7; d_call: -; cdr3_nt: TGCGCCAGCAGCTTGTTAGGGTTCAACGAGCAGTACTTC; cdr3_aa: CASSLLGFNEQYF
clone_size: -; cdr3_length: 14; v_call: TRBV20-1; j_call: TRBJ1-2; d_call: -; cdr3_nt: TGCAGTGCTAGTCTAGGGATTGGGGACTATGGCTACACCTTC; cdr3_aa: CSASLGIGDYGYTF
clone_size: once; cdr3_length: 16; v_call: TRBV20-1; j_call: TRBJ2-1; d_call: -; cdr3_nt: TGCAGTGCTAGAGAGGGGACACTAACCTCCTACAATGAGCAGTTCTTC; cdr3_aa: CSAREGTLTSYNEQFF
clone_size: -; cdr3_length: 15; v_call: TRBV4-1; j_call: TRBJ1-5; d_call: -; cdr3_nt: TGCGCCAGCAGCCAAGATTCGACAGCCTATCAGCCCCAGCATTTT; cdr3_aa: CASSQDSTAYQPQHF
clone_size: -; cdr3_length: 13; v_call: TRBV7-8; j_call: TRBJ1-1; d_call: -; cdr3_nt: TGTGCCAGCAGCGAACAGGCTAACACTGAAGCTTTCTTT; cdr3_aa: CASSEQANTEAFF
clone_size: once; cdr3_length: 12; v_call: TRBV5-4; j_call: TRBJ2-7; d_call: -; cdr3_nt: TGTGCCAGCAGTTCGGACGGATACGAGCAGTACTTC; cdr3_aa: CASSSDGYEQYF
clone_size: -; cdr3_length: 15; v_call: TRBV4-1; j_call: TRBJ2-7; d_call: TRBD2; cdr3_nt: TGCGCCAGCAGCCTCCTCGGACTAGCATCCTACGAGCAGTACTTC; cdr3_aa: CASSLLGLASYEQYF
clone_size: -; cdr3_length: 15; v_call: TRBV27; j_call: TRBJ2-7; d_call: -; cdr3_nt: TGTGCCAGCAGTCCGATCTCCGGGGGCTACTACGAGCAGTACTTC; cdr3_aa: CASSPISGGYYEQYF
clone_size: -; cdr3_length: 15; v_call: TRBV15; j_call: TRBJ2-3; d_call: TRBD2; cdr3_nt: TGTGCCACCAGCAGGTCCGGGACTAGCGGAGATACGCAGTATTTT; cdr3_aa: CATSRSGTSGDTQYF
clone_size: -; cdr3_length: 15; v_call: TRBV24-1; j_call: TRBJ2-1; d_call: TRBD1; cdr3_nt: TGTGCCACCAGTGATTTCGGTAGGGGACAGCCTGAGCAGTTCTTC; cdr3_aa: CATSDFGRGQPEQFF
clone_size: -; cdr3_length: 13; v_call: TRBV20-1; j_call: TRBJ1-1; d_call: -; cdr3_nt: TGCAGTGCTAGTTCACCACCACCAAAGAAAGCTTTCTTT; cdr3_aa: CSASSPPPKKAFF
clone_size: -; cdr3_length: 16; v_call: TRBV6-1; j_call: TRBJ1-2; d_call: TRBD1; cdr3_nt: TGTGCCAGCAGCCCAGCAGGGGGGCCAGGGGGCTATGGCTACACCTTC; cdr3_aa: CASSPAGGPGGYGYTF